These T cell receptor beta chains were read from a single sample in a study of identical twins. TCRdb re-called the 5' RACE reads through MiXCR, storing one row per CDR3 protein. The sample yields 400,000 to 500,000 distinct CDR3 sequences, 13% to 15% seen once. The data were also submitted as part of a second study, on yellow fever vaccine responses in identical twins.

Sequenced sample: CD4+ T cells sorted from blood. These receptors were collected from a woman aged 18-29 years in good health. Both conserved end residues are part of each CDR3. The D gene is left open where the match is weak.

V gene: TRBV7-9; D gene: TRBD1; CDR3 protein: CASSLTGGRETQYF
V gene: TRBV20-1; D gene: TRBD2; CDR3 protein: CSARDLPSGSPDTQYF
V gene: TRBV7-8; D gene: NA; CDR3 protein: CASSFTSFVRRDYEQYF
V gene: TRBV7-9; D gene: TRBD2; CDR3 protein: CASSTSAYTQYF
V gene: TRBV7-2; D gene: NA; CDR3 protein: CASSSRLGGPDTQYF
V gene: TRBV19; D gene: NA; CDR3 protein: CASSIRGRDTDTQYF
V gene: TRBV20-1; D gene: TRBD2; CDR3 protein: CSAPNPAGTTYEQYF
V gene: TRBV7-9; D gene: NA; CDR3 protein: CASSFLLETQYF
V gene: TRBV19; D gene: NA; CDR3 protein: CASSIVYSLNTEAFF
V gene: TRBV5-6; D gene: NA; CDR3 protein: CASSYFGPNSYEQYF